The rows below give T cell receptor beta chains drawn from one sample of a study of cytomegalovirus exposure and HLA in healthy donors. Assay: immunoSEQ multiplex PCR; the TCRdb copy retains only in-frame clones and omits some. This table has 150,000 to 200,000 clones, under 80% appearing once. Sequencing was carried out using PBMCs. The receptors here all came from a female donor in good health and CMV-seronegative. The CDR3 runs from the conserved cysteine through the conserved F or W. D genes are given only for firm matches. Clone sizes are given selectively: once, few, many, or a class where the clone is expanded.

>TRBJ2-1|TRBV11-1|.|TRBD1
CASSYHGQGAGDEQFF
TGTGCCAGCAGCTACCACGGACAGGGGGCAGGCGATGAGCAGTTCTTC
>TRBJ2-3|TRBV20-1|.|.
CIPHSTDTQYF
TGCATCCCCCATAGCACAGATACGCAGTATTTT
>TRBJ1-1|TRBV10-1|.|.
CASSEDRHAEAFF
TGCGCCAGCAGTGAGGACAGGCACGCTGAAGCTTTCTTT
>TRBJ2-5|TRBV5-1|.|TRBD1
CASSSRGTEQTQYF
TGCGCCAGCAGCTCCAGGGGGACCGAGCAGACCCAGTACTTC
>TRBJ2-7|TRBV28|.|.
CASSLVPGSSYEQYF
TGTGCCAGCAGTTTGGTCCCGGGGAGCTCCTACGAGCAGTACTTC
>TRBJ1-6|TRBV7-6|.|.
CASSSLSGGANSPLHF
TGTGCCAGCAGCTCGCTCAGTGGGGGGGCAAATTCACCCCTCCACTTT
>TRBJ2-1|TRBV15|.|.
CATSRGPGISHNEQFF
TGTGCCACCAGCAGAGGTCCAGGGATTTCCCACAATGAGCAGTTCTTC
>TRBJ2-7|TRBV2|.|.
CASSLNRDSYEQYF
TGTGCCAGCAGTCTAAACAGGGACTCCTACGAGCAGTACTTC
>TRBJ1-5|TRBV6-6|.|.
CASRGELEPQHF
TGTGCCAGCAGGGGCGAGTTGGAGCCCCAGCATTTT
>TRBJ2-3|TRBV5-1|.|TRBD2
CASSLRTSGGVADTQYF
TGCGCCAGCAGCCTACGGACTAGCGGGGGAGTAGCAGATACGCAGTATTTT
>TRBJ2-7|TRBV18|.|TRBD2
CASSPGSGGYEQYF
TGTGCCAGCTCCCCGGGGTCGGGGGGTTACGAGCAGTACTTC
>TRBJ1-1|TRBV5-5|.|.
CASSFSRNTEAFF
TGTGCCAGCAGCTTCTCCAGGAACACTGAAGCTTTCTTT
>TRBJ1-5|TRBV28|once|.
CASSFGGSGLGSNQPQHF
TGTGCCAGCAGTTTCGGGGGGTCGGGGTTGGGGAGCAATCAGCCCCAGCATTTT
>TRBJ2-3|TRBV28|.|TRBD2
CASKNTLAVTDTQYF
TGTGCCAGCAAAAACACACTAGCGGTTACAGATACGCAGTATTTT
>TRBJ2-1|TRBV6-1|.|TRBD2
CASSDKLAGVYNEQFF
TGTGCCAGCAGTGATAAACTAGCGGGAGTCTACAATGAGCAGTTCTTC
>TRBJ2-5|TRBV4-1|once|TRBD1
CASSQGDREGETQYF
TGCGCCAGCAGCCAAGGGGACAGGGAAGGGGAGACCCAGTACTTC
>TRBJ1-1|TRBV9|.|.
CASSFTPLNTEAFF
TGTGCCAGCAGCTTTACACCTCTGAACACTGAAGCTTTCTTT
>TRBJ1-4|TRBV4-1|.|.
CASNNPLQNEKLFF
TGCGCCAGCAACAATCCCCTACAGAATGAAAAACTGTTTTTT
>TRBJ2-7|TRBV7-2|once|.
CASSSPRDWPSYEQYF
TGTGCCAGCAGCTCGCCTAGAGACTGGCCCTCCTACGAGCAGTACTTC
>TRBJ1-1|TRBV19|.|TRBD1
CASSIQDRDTEAFF
TGTGCCAGTAGTATACAGGACAGGGACACTGAAGCTTTCTTT
>TRBJ2-2|TRBV2|.|TRBD1
CATKSGTENTGELFF
TGTGCCACCAAATCCGGGACAGAGAACACCGGGGAGCTGTTTTTT
>TRBJ2-6|TRBV18|.|TRBD1
CASSPLGQTFSGANVLTF
TGTGCCAGCTCACCACTGGGACAGACATTCTCTGGGGCCAACGTCCTGACTTTC
>TRBJ1-2|TRBV7-9|.|.
CSSSLTGYGYTF
TGTTCCAGCAGCTTAACAGGGTATGGCTACACCTTC
>TRBJ1-2|TRBV28|.|.
CASNKLTGWGYGYTF
TGTGCCAGCAATAAACTGACAGGATGGGGGTATGGCTACACCTTC
>TRBJ2-7|TRBV10-3|.|.
CAISESERNYKQYF
TGTGCCATCAGTGAGTCCGAACGGAACTACAAGCAGTACTTC
>TRBJ2-7|TRBV10-3|.|TRBD1
CAISEQQGARNEQYF
TGTGCCATCAGTGAGCAACAGGGGGCTAGGAACGAGCAGTACTTC
>TRBJ2-7|TRBV10-3|few|.
CAISLEGQGEQYF
TGTGCCATCAGCTTGGAGGGGCAGGGCGAGCAGTACTTC
>TRBJ2-2|TRBV7-8|.|TRBD2
CASSLPTSGSITGELFF
TGTGCCAGCAGCCTCCCTACTAGCGGGAGTATCACCGGGGAGCTGTTTTTT
>TRBJ2-7|TRBV6-9|.|TRBD1
CASRLDRAGYEQYF
TGTGCCAGCAGGCTAGACAGGGCAGGTTACGAGCAGTACTTC
>TRBJ2-4|TRBV7-3|.|.
CASSSGLAKNIQYF
TGTGCCAGCAGCTCTGGACTAGCCAAAAACATTCAGTACTTC
>TRBJ1-6|TRBV27|.|.
CASGQTPQANSPLHF
TGTGCCAGCGGCCAAACCCCCCAGGCTAATTCACCCCTCCACTTT
>TRBJ1-2|TRBV19|.|.
CASSLPPDRNYGYTF
TGTGCCAGTAGTTTACCCCCTGACAGGAACTATGGCTACACCTTC
>TRBJ1-1|TRBV9|.|.
CASSVDFGSTEAFF
TGTGCCAGCAGCGTAGATTTCGGGTCGACTGAAGCTTTCTTT
>TRBJ1-1|TRBV6-5|.|TRBD1
CASSYSGRQGEAFF
TGTGCCAGCAGTTACTCGGGCAGACAGGGTGAAGCTTTCTTT
>TRBJ1-2|TRBV6-6|.|TRBD1
CASAGQSNYGYTF
TGTGCCAGCGCGGGACAGTCTAACTATGGCTACACCTTC
>TRBJ1-5|TRBV23-1|few|.
CASSQSLGASNQPQHF
TGCGCCAGCAGTCAATCCTTGGGGGCTAGCAATCAGCCCCAGCATTTT
>TRBJ1-2|TRBV19|.|.
CASIATEGRGGYTF
TGTGCCAGTATTGCCACAGAGGGCCGAGGGGGCTACACCTTC
>TRBJ1-1|TRBV7-8|.|TRBD1
CASSSGQQNAEAFF
TGTGCCAGCAGCTCGGGACAGCAGAACGCTGAAGCTTTCTTT
>TRBJ1-6|TRBV28|.|.
CASSFTRRDYSPLHF
TGTGCCAGCAGTTTCACACGCAGGGACTATTCACCCCTCCACTTT
>TRBJ2-7|TRBV9|.|TRBD2
CASSLLSSPGLGSSYEQYF
TGTGCCAGCAGCCTATTAAGCTCACCGGGACTAGGGAGCTCCTACGAGCAGTACTTC
>TRBJ1-2|TRBV7-9|.|TRBD1
CASSPQGDYGYTF
TGTGCCAGCAGCCCGCAGGGGGACTATGGCTACACCTTC
>TRBJ1-5|TRBV30|.|TRBD1
CAYGTDSNQPQHF
TGTGCCTACGGGACAGATAGCAATCAGCCCCAGCATTTT
>TRBJ1-5|TRBV4-2|.|.
CASSQDSGGGQPQHF
TGTGCCAGCAGCCAAGATTCGGGGGGAGGACAGCCCCAGCATTTT
>TRBJ2-7|TRBV10-3|.|.
CAITPDTTYEQYF
TGTGCCATCACCCCGGACACAACCTACGAGCAGTACTTC
>TRBJ1-1|TRBV7-2|few|.
CASSLNGNLNTEAFF
TGTGCCAGCAGCTTAAACGGGAACCTAAACACTGAAGCTTTCTTT
>TRBJ2-1|TRBV14|.|.
CASSQEPLWVAENEQFF
TGTGCCAGCAGCCAAGAACCCCTTTGGGTAGCAGAGAATGAGCAGTTCTTC
>TRBJ2-7|TRBV10-3|.|.
CAISEPQGNYEQYF
TGTGCCATCAGTGAGCCACAGGGAAACTACGAGCAGTACTTC
>TRBJ1-1|TRBV21-1|.|.
CASSNTGLEHTEAFF
TGTGCCAGCAGCAATACGGGTCTCGAGCACACTGAAGCTTTCTTT
>TRBJ2-2|TRBV5-6|.|TRBD2
CASGSLAGETGELFF
TGTGCCAGCGGCTCACTAGCGGGGGAGACCGGGGAGCTGTTTTTT
>TRBJ2-3|TRBV7-3|.|TRBD2
CASSLAGAGVPDTQYF
TGTGCCAGCAGCTTAGCTGGAGCGGGGGTACCAGATACGCAGTATTTT
>TRBJ2-2|TRBV28|.|.
CATRNGGAAGELFF
TGTGCCACCCGCAACGGGGGAGCGGCCGGGGAGCTGTTTTTT
>TRBJ2-1|TRBV4-2|.|TRBD2
CASSQEGTSGRYNEQFF
TGTGCCAGCAGCCAAGAAGGGACTAGCGGACGGTACAATGAGCAGTTCTTC
>TRBJ2-3|TRBV19|.|.
CASSLSGGGFTDTQYF
TGTGCCAGTAGTCTATCGGGAGGGGGCTTCACAGATACGCAGTATTTT
>TRBJ1-1|TRBV30|.|.
CAWTFGAGNTEAFF
TGTGCCTGGACTTTTGGTGCAGGGAACACTGAAGCTTTCTTT
>TRBJ2-7|TRBV29-1|.|TRBD1
CSVVLGTVYEQYF
TGCAGCGTGGTCCTAGGGACAGTCTACGAGCAGTACTTC
>TRBJ2-3|TRBV29-1|.|.
CSVEGGQLTDTQYF
TGCAGCGTTGAGGGGGGACAGCTCACAGATACGCAGTATTTT
>TRBJ2-7|TRBV20-1|.|.
CSARVGGQYF
TGCAGTGCTAGGGTGGGAGGGCAGTACTTC